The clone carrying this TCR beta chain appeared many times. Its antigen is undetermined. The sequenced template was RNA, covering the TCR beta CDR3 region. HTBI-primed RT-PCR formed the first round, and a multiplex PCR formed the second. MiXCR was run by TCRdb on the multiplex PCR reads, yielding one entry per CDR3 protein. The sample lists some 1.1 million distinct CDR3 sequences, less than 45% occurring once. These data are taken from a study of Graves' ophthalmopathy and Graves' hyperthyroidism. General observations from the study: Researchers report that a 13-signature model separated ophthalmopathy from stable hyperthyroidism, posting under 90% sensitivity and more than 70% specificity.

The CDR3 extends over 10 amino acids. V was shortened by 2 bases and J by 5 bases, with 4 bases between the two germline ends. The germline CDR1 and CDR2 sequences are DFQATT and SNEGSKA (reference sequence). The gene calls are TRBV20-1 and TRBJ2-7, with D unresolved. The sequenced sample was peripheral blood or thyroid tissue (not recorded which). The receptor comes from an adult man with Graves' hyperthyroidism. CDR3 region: CSARTDEQYF. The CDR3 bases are TGCAGTGCTAGAACGGACGAGCAGTACTTC.